The 15 T cell receptor beta chains presented below share a single source sample, sequenced in a study of blood T cell repertoires in COVID-19 (TCRdb year 2020). Receptors were amplified or captured by the immunoSEQ multiplex PCR assay. In its TCRdb copy, this immuneACCESS table keeps in-frame sequences only and misses some clones. Where compared with another copy, unresolved V genes explain less than half of these, and the others have no known cause. The sample profile shows 260,000 or so clones; around 88% of them were found once. Of the sample, roughly 1.2% falls within the top ten clones. Input material: PBMCs or T cells enriched from blood (not recorded which). These receptors came from a woman in her thirties or forties with acute COVID-19.

V gene TRBV7-2 combines with J gene TRBJ2-3, with 11 bases that match TRBD1. Germline CDR1 and CDR2: SGHTA and FQGNSA. The CDR3 covers 15 residues. Unmatched junction bases numbered 6, after V lost 5 bases and J lost 5 bases. The CDR3 loop is CASSGQGAIGDTQYF. Here the CDR3 DNA reads TGTGCCAGCAGCGGACAGGGGGCGATCGGAGATACGCAGTATTTT.

This chain uses TRBV18 with TRBJ1-4; no firm D call. The length of the CDR3 is 16 residues. The germline V gene has CDR1 KGHSH and CDR2 LQKENI. The V end was cut by 0 bases, the J end by 5 bases, with 13 bases between. As DNA, the CDR3 is TGTGCCAGCTCACCACCGGAGGGATTGGGGAATGAAAAACTGTTTTTT. Translated, it gives CASSPPEGLGNEKLFF.

This sequence joins TRBV5-1 and TRBJ2-5; 12 bases agree with TRBD2. The CDR3 contains 15 residues. The V and J ends lost 7 bases and 7 bases, in that order; junction bases with no gene match: 11. Germline V gives CDR1 SGHRS, CDR2 YFSETQ. The CDR3 coding sequence is TGCGCCAGCTCTAGACTAGCGGGAGTGGATGGGACCCAGTACTTC. Its translation: CASSRLAGVDGTQYF.

The genes are TRBV6-6 and TRBJ2-7; 10 bases are a match to TRBD2. This CDR3 contains 15 residues. The V and J ends lost 8 bases and 6 bases, in that order; junction bases with no gene match: 13. Per germline, CDR1 MNHNY and CDR2 SVGAGI (reference sequence). CDR3 sequence: CASQRRAGGLGEQYV. Here the CDR3 DNA reads TGTGCCAGCCAAAGACGAGCGGGAGGGCTGGGCGAGCAGTACGTC.

The chain has TRBV2 and TRBJ2-2; unclear D gene. The germline V and J ends were trimmed by 1 base and 3 bases, with 6 bases remaining between them. Looked up from germline, CDR1 is SNHLY and CDR2 is FYNNEI. CDR3 length equals 14 residues. In nucleotides, the CDR3 is TGTGCCAGCAGTGAAGGTGCGGACACCGGGGAGCTGTTTTTT. This encodes CASSEGADTGELFF.

At least ten counts were recorded for this clone. The rearrangement links TRBV4-1 to TRBJ2-7; 7 bases are shared with TRBD1. Germline CDR1 and CDR2: MGHRA and YSYEKL. V lost 5 bases, J lost 6 bases, and 10 bases stayed unmatched. The CDR3 is 14 residues long. CDR3 bases: TGCGCCAGCAGCAGAGGACAGGCCGACGGCGAGCAGTACTTC. The encoded protein is CASSRGQADGEQYF.

The chain has TRBV9 and TRBJ1-1; 7 bases agree with TRBD1. The germline gives CDR1 SGDLS, CDR2 YYNGEE. The CDR3 loop spans 16 amino acids. V was clipped by 2 bases and J by 0 bases; unmatched bases: 7. The CDR3 sequence: CASSVEQGSMNTEAFF. The CDR3 DNA is TGTGCCAGCAGCGTGGAACAGGGGAGCATGAACACTGAAGCTTTCTTT. The full variable domain, completed using reference TRBV9 and TRBJ1-1, is DSGVTQTPKHLITATGQRVTLRCSPRSGDLSVYWYQQSLDQGLQFLIQYYNGEERAKGNILERFSAQQFPDLHSELNLSSLELGDSALYFCASSVEQGSMNTEAFFGQGTRLTVV.

This clone was detected a few times. Other DNA sequences in this sample translate to the same CDR3. This chain links TRBV30 with TRBJ1-1, with TRBD1 as a possible D gene (5 bases). The V gene lost 0 bases and the J gene lost 1 base, with 6 bases spanning the gap. The CDR3 loop spans 13 amino acids. The germline gives CDR1 GTSNPN, CDR2 SVGIG (reference sequence). The CDR3 region is CAWSVGQNTEAFF. For the CDR3, the DNA is TGTGCCTGGAGTGTGGGGCAGAACACTGAAGCTTTCTTT. Complete variable domain (other parts from reference TRBV30 and TRBJ1-1): SQTIHQWPATLVQPVGSPLSLECTVEGTSNPNLYWYRQAAGRGLQLLFYSVGIGQISSEVPQNLSASRPQDRQFILSSKKLLLSDSGFYLCAWSVGQNTEAFFGQGTRLTVV.

The rearrangement links TRBV6-1 to TRBJ1-3; 7 bases map to TRBD1. The CDR3 length is 16 residues. V dropped 3 bases and J dropped 2; count of bases not matched to a gene: 7. Germline V lookup: CDR1 MNHNS, CDR2 SASEGT. The CDR3 coding sequence is TGTGCCAGCAGTGATCTCCTCGACAGGGCTGGAAACACCATATATTTT. Translation: CASSDLLDRAGNTIYF.

The chain couples TRBV30 to TRBJ2-6; D is possibly TRBD2 (5 bases). This CDR3 has 16 residues. The V gene's germline CDR1 is GTSNPN and CDR2 SVGIG (reference sequence). The V end was cut by 1 base, the J end by 2 bases, with 12 bases between. CDR3 sequence: CAWSGSSLPGANVLTF. CDR3 bases: TGTGCCTGGAGTGGATCTAGCTTGCCTGGGGCCAACGTCCTGACTTTC.

The chain carries TRBV24-1 and TRBJ2-5; TRBD1 aligns across 7 bases. CDR1 is KGHDR, CDR2 SFDVKD, per germline. After removal of 7 bases from V and 3 bases from J, the junction contained 4 bases not matched to a gene. The CDR3 has 13 amino acids. Here the CDR3 DNA reads TGTGCCACCAGCGGGACAGATGAAGAGACCCAGTACTTC. Amino acid sequence: CATSGTDEETQYF.

The chain combines TRBV19 with TRBJ2-1, with 7 bases matching TRBD1. The CDR3 loop spans 14 amino acids. The germline gives CDR1 LNHDA, CDR2 SQIVND (reference sequence). With V trimmed by 0 bases and J by 9 bases, 5 bases remained unmatched. The CDR3 spells CASSIEAGGREQFF. The DNA of the CDR3 is TGTGCCAGTAGTATAGAGGCAGGGGGTCGTGAGCAGTTCTTC. Supplemented by reference TRBV19 and TRBJ2-1, the full variable domain reads DGGITQSPKYLFRKEGQNVTLSCEQNLNHDAMYWYRQDPGQGLRLIYYSQIVNDFQKGDIAEGYSVSREKKESFPLTVTSAQKNPTAFYLCASSIEAGGREQFFGPGTRLTVL.

This clone was observed a single time. The J gene is TRBJ1-2, the V gene TRBV6-5; a weak D match, TRBD1 (5 bases). There are 13 residues in the CDR3. Germline-derived CDR1 and CDR2 are MNHEY and SVGAGI. V was shortened by 5 bases and J by 7 bases, with 14 bases between the two germline ends. The CDR3 nucleotides are TGTGCCAGCAGTCCGGGGGGGTCTGGTGGCTACACCTTC. As protein: CASSPGGSGGYTF.

The chain recombines TRBV5-6 with TRBJ2-5; 11 nucleotides match TRBD2. Germline V gives CDR1 SGHDT, CDR2 YYEEEE. The junction had 12 bases not matched to a gene; V was cut back by 3 bases and J by 2 bases. The CDR3 covers 18 residues. CDR3 sequence: CASSSRLAGSLLQETQYF. Written as DNA, the CDR3 is TGTGCCAGCAGCTCAAGACTAGCGGGATCACTTTTACAAGAGACCCAGTACTTC.

The chain joins TRBV5-1 to TRBJ2-7, with TRBD2 identical over 10 bases. The junction had 9 bases not matched to a gene; V was cut back by 3 bases and J by 6 bases. The V gene's germline CDR1 is SGHRS and CDR2 YFSETQ. The CDR3 extends over 15 amino acids. The CDR3 here is CASSSLEAGGGEQYF. The DNA of the CDR3 is TGCGCCAGCAGCTCCCTGGAAGCGGGAGGGGGCGAGCAGTACTTC. The variable domain in full, with the rest retrieved from reference TRBV5-1 and TRBJ2-7, is KAGVTQTPRYLIKTRGQQVTLSCSPISGHRSVSWYQQTPGQGLQFLFEYFSETQRNKGNFPGRFSGRQFSNSRSEMNVSTLELGDSALYLCASSSLEAGGGEQYFGPGTRLTVT.